Presented here are 23 T cell receptor beta chains from one specimen sequenced in a study of cytomegalovirus exposure and HLA in healthy donors (dated by TCRdb to about 2017). Libraries were built with the immunoSEQ multiplex PCR assay. The multiplex PCR relied on a mix of 60 forward primers for TCR Vbeta segments and 13 reverse primers for TCR Jbeta segments. Imported from immuneACCESS, the table was reduced by TCRdb to in-frame sequences with V and J called. These copies leave out some clones; in studies compared against another copy, an unresolved V gene accounts for under half, and the cause of the remainder is not known. Across this sample there are around 150,000 clones, with roughly 80% seen only once. The ten largest account for roughly 7.7% of the sample. Sequencing was performed on PBMCs. The receptors stem from a woman aged 45-60 years in good health and CMV-seropositive.

The gene calls are TRBV7-9 and TRBJ2-1; 7 positions match TRBD1. J gave up 8 bases and V 5 bases, and 15 bases lay outside the gene matches. This CDR3 spans 16 amino acids. Per germline, CDR1 SEHNR and CDR2 FQNEAQ (reference sequence). CDR3 amino acids: CASSRPPETGRDEQFF. The CDR3 region has the DNA TGTGCCAGCAGCCGCCCCCCGGAGACAGGGCGGGATGAGCAGTTCTTC.

The DNA of the CDR3 is TGTGCCAGCAGCTTAGTGGGGACAGGGATGAACACCGGGGAGCTGTTTTTT. Amino acid sequence: CASSLVGTGMNTGELFF. The chain couples TRBV7-8 to TRBJ2-2; 9 bases line up with TRBD1. The J segment lost 1 base and the V segment lost 1 base, leaving 4 bases of the junction unmatched. This CDR3 is 17 amino acids long. Germline-derived CDR1 and CDR2 are SGHVS and FQNEAQ.

This chain joins TRBV5-6 and TRBJ2-3, with a weak D call TRBD1 (6 bases). CDR3 length equals 15 residues. Trimming took off 1 base at V and 0 bases at J, with 9 bases between the two ends. The germline gives CDR1 SGHDT, CDR2 YYEEEE. The CDR3 DNA is TGTGCCAGCAGCTTGAACAGGGCGAGCACAGATACGCAGTATTTT. It yields the protein CASSLNRASTDTQYF.

The V gene is TRBV2, the J gene TRBJ2-7, with 8 nucleotides matching TRBD2. Trimming at V came to 3 bases and at J to 0 bases, leaving 7 bases not matched to a gene. The CDR3 extends over 16 amino acids. The germline gives CDR1 SNHLY, CDR2 FYNNEI. The CDR3 nucleotides read TGTGCCAGCAGTGACTTCGGGGGGGGGCCCTCCTACGAGCAGTACTTC. Its protein product is CASSDFGGGPSYEQYF. The variable domain in full, with the rest retrieved from reference TRBV2 and TRBJ2-7, is EPEVTQTPSHQVTQMGQEVILRCVPISNHLYFYWYRQILGQKVEFLVSFYNNEISEKSEIFDDQFSVERPDGSNFTLKIRSTKLEDSAMYFCASSDFGGGPSYEQYFGPGTRLTVT.

The gene calls are TRBV6-1 and TRBJ2-7, with 8 bases lining up with TRBD1. Germline loops: CDR1 MNHNS, CDR2 SASEGT. Losses at the gene ends were 5 bases for V and 5 bases for J; bases not matched to a gene: 8. The CDR3 extends over 14 amino acids. CDR3 sequence (DNA): TGTGCCAGCAGTTCCGGACAGGGAGCCCACGAGCAGTACTTC. As protein: CASSSGQGAHEQYF.

This clone showed up just once. The CDR3 carries no conserved terminal phenylalanine or tryptophan, so it likely arises from a read error. The chain couples TRBV6-5 to TRBJ2-2; 7 bases align to TRBD2. V was pared by 4 bases and J by 5 bases, with 7 bases of the junction left unmatched. Germline CDR1 reads MNHEY; CDR2 reads SVGAGI. The CDR3 has 15 amino acids. CDR3 protein: CASSWGGIVTGELFL. As DNA, the CDR3 is TGTGCCAGCAGTTGGGGGGGAATAGTAACCGGGGAGCTGTTTCTT.

The J gene is TRBJ2-5, the V gene TRBV4-2; TRBD2 matches at 10 bases. The J call is doubtful: the DNA matches TRBJ2-7 better. Germline CDR1 LGHNA, CDR2 YNFKEQ. The CDR3 extends over 15 amino acids. CDR3 bases: TGTGCCAGCAGCCAACCCTCTAGCGGGAGAGTCGAGCAGTACTTC. It translates to CASSQPSSGRVEQYF.

This clone appeared a single time. V is TRBV2 and J is TRBJ2-3; D is possibly TRBD1 (6 bases). There are 16 residues in the CDR3. The germline V gene encodes CDR1 SNHLY and CDR2 FYNNEI. Trimming stripped 5 bases from V and 0 bases from J, with 15 bases between. The CDR3 DNA sequence: TGTGCCAGCAGTCTACAGGGATCTTTAAGCACAGATACGCAGTATTTT. Translated, it gives CASSLQGSLSTDTQYF.

This chain uses TRBV27 with TRBJ2-1; TRBD1 aligns across 8 bases. J lost 4 bases, V lost 5 bases, and 4 bases had no gene match. Per germline, CDR1 MNHEY and CDR2 SMNVEV (reference sequence). CDR3 size: 14 residues. Here the CDR3 DNA reads TGTGCCAGCAGTCTGGGACAGGTTTACAATGAGCAGTTCTTC. Its translation is CASSLGQVYNEQFF.

The rearrangement joins TRBV2 to TRBJ2-5; 9 bases agree with TRBD2. CDR1 is SNHLY and CDR2 is FYNNEI in the germline V gene. The V and J ends lost 4 bases and 1 base, in that order; junction bases with no gene match: 7. There are 16 residues in the CDR3. CDR3: CASSASSGRLQETQYF. CDR3 nucleotides: TGTGCCAGCAGTGCTTCGAGCGGGAGGCTCCAAGAGACCCAGTACTTC.

This clone showed up just once. Other DNA sequences within the sample encode an identical CDR3. The chain couples TRBV7-9 to TRBJ1-1, with D possibly matching TRBD1 (6 bases). The CDR3 has 14 amino acids. Trimming stripped 6 bases from V and 0 bases from J, with 11 bases between. The germline V gene has CDR1 SEHNR and CDR2 FQNEAQ (reference sequence). CDR3 nucleotides: TGTGCCAGCAGTCCGGACAGTTTGAACACTGAAGCTTTCTTT. Protein: CASSPDSLNTEAFF.

The rearrangement links TRBV7-2 to TRBJ1-1, with 7 bases identical to TRBD1. The CDR3 totals 15 residues. Germline V gene data show CDR1 as SGHTA and CDR2 as FQGNSA. V gave up 6 bases and J gave up 0 bases; unmatched junction bases: 7. CDR3 loop: CASRFTGAVNTEAFF. The CDR3 nucleotides read TGTGCCAGCAGATTCACAGGGGCCGTGAACACTGAAGCTTTCTTT. Using reference TRBV7-2 and TRBJ1-1 for the parts outside the CDR3, the full variable domain is GAGVSQSPSNKVTEKGKDVELRCDPISGHTALYWYRQSLGQGLEFLIYFQGNSAPDKSGLPSDRFSAERTGGSVSTLTIQRTQQEDSAVYLCASRFTGAVNTEAFFGQGTRLTVV.

With regard to this clone: This sample also contains other DNA sequences that code for the same CDR3. The V gene is TRBV12-5, the J gene TRBJ1-5; 7 bases align to TRBD1. The CDR3 contains 13 residues. V gave up 6 bases and J gave up 5 bases; unmatched junction bases: 4. CDR1 and CDR2 (germline): LGHNT, FRNRAP. CDR3 DNA sequence: TGTGCTAGTGGCTGGGACAGAGATCAGCCCCAGCATTTT. Translated, it gives CASGWDRDQPQHF.

The gene calls are TRBV18 and TRBJ1-5; maybe TRBD1 (6 bases). Germline V gives CDR1 KGHSH, CDR2 LQKENI. The CDR3 covers 16 residues. Trimming took off 6 bases at V and 0 bases at J, with 15 bases between the two ends. CDR3 nucleotide sequence: TGTGCCAGCTCCCGGACAGAAGACTATAGCAATCAGCCCCAGCATTTT. It specifies CASSRTEDYSNQPQHF.

Regarding this clone: Other DNA sequences in the same sample also yield this CDR3. The CDR3 region is CASSLLAGGYNEQFF. CDR3 nucleotide sequence: TGTGCCAGCAGCTTACTCGCGGGGGGCTACAATGAGCAGTTCTTC. V is TRBV7-3 and J is TRBJ2-1, with 8 bases aligning to TRBD2. The CDR3 covers 15 residues. V shed 2 bases and J 3 bases; nucleotides not matched to a gene: 3. CDR1 is SGHTA and CDR2 is FQGTGA in the germline V gene.

DNA for the CDR3: TGTGCCAGCAGTTCGGTCGGGACAGGGTCGACTGAAGCTTTCTTT. Translation gives CASSSVGTGSTEAFF. The chain links TRBV6-1 to TRBJ1-1; 9 nucleotides agree with TRBD1. V shed 5 bases and J 5 bases; nucleotides not matched to a gene: 9. Germline CDR1 reads MNHNS; CDR2 reads SASEGT. The CDR3 sequence is 15 residues long.

The chain recombines TRBV9 with TRBJ2-2; 13 bases are a match to TRBD2. Germline values: CDR1 SGDLS, CDR2 YYNGEE. This CDR3 is 18 amino acids long. The ends lost 0 bases at V and 5 bases at J; junction bases unmatched: 7. The CDR3 here is CASSVEGLAGRETGELFF. The CDR3 nucleotides read TGTGCCAGCAGCGTAGAGGGACTAGCGGGGAGGGAGACCGGGGAGCTGTTTTTT.

The V and J genes are TRBV5-1 and TRBJ2-3; the D gene is possibly TRBD2 (5 bases). Germline assignment: CDR1 SGHRS and CDR2 YFSETQ. CDR3 length: 14 residues. The V and J ends lost 0 bases and 1 base respectively, with 6 bases between them. CDR3 DNA sequence: TGCGCCAGCAGCTTGGGGGAGCGCACAGATACGCAGTATTTT. Translation gives CASSLGERTDTQYF. Full variable domain (rest looked up from reference TRBV5-1 and TRBJ2-3): KAGVTQTPRYLIKTRGQQVTLSCSPISGHRSVSWYQQTPGQGLQFLFEYFSETQRNKGNFPGRFSGRQFSNSRSEMNVSTLELGDSALYLCASSLGERTDTQYFGPGTRLTVL.

The gene calls are TRBV27 and TRBJ2-1; the match to TRBD2 covers 7 bases. The germline V gene encodes CDR1 MNHEY and CDR2 SMNVEV (reference sequence). This CDR3 contains 18 residues. V lost 1 base, J lost 5 bases, and 14 bases stayed unmatched. The CDR3 DNA is TGTGCCAGCAGTTTATGGGGGGAGGGCCTCCCTAACAACAATGAGCAGTTCTTC. Amino acids: CASSLWGEGLPNNNEQFF.

This rearrangement joins TRBV6-1 to TRBJ1-1, with TRBD1 identical over 8 bases. CDR3 length: 17 residues. Trimming at V came to 1 base and at J to 0 bases, leaving 7 bases not matched to a gene. The germline V gene has CDR1 MNHNS and CDR2 SASEGT. The DNA of the CDR3 is TGTGCCAGCAGTGAAGGCAGGGGGCCGCGGGTGAACACTGAAGCTTTCTTT. Amino acid sequence: CASSEGRGPRVNTEAFF.

This clone was recorded once. The J gene is TRBJ2-1, the V gene TRBV10-3; TRBD1 matches at 9 bases. Germline CDR1 and CDR2: ENHRY and SYGVKD. Trimming removed 2 bases from V and 5 bases from J; junction bases left unmatched: 10. This CDR3 comprises 17 residues. CDR3 in amino acids: CAISERLAGQGDNEQFF. CDR3 sequence (DNA): TGTGCCATCAGTGAGCGACTGGCGGGACAGGGAGACAATGAGCAGTTCTTC.

The chain couples TRBV19 to TRBJ2-4, with D perhaps matching TRBD1 (6 bases). Deletions cut 3 bases from V and 12 bases from J, with 21 bases between. The germline V gene encodes CDR1 LNHDA and CDR2 SQIVND (reference sequence). This CDR3 has 15 amino acids. Here the CDR3 reads CASSIWGSGSDSQYF. CDR3 DNA: TGTGCCAGTAGTATTTGGGGGTCTGGGTCGGACAGTCAGTACTTC.

This clone has only one observation. The chain is built from TRBV27 and TRBJ2-5; 11 bases line up with TRBD2. This CDR3 region has 18 residues. Germline V gene lookup returns CDR1 MNHEY and CDR2 SMNVEV (reference sequence). V shed 2 bases and J 5 bases; nucleotides not matched to a gene: 13. This chain's CDR3 is CASSLTRASGGLGETQYF. The DNA of the CDR3 is TGTGCCAGCAGTTTAACGCGGGCTAGCGGGGGGCTTGGGGAGACCCAGTACTTC.